This record covers a single T cell receptor (beta chain). Its target is unknown. Lacking the conserved final phenylalanine or tryptophan, this CDR3 likely reflects a read error. This entry is derived from a study of tumor-infiltrating lymphocytes in primary liver carcinoma. Study summary: Measuring about 4.2 to 11 cm across, the tumors were staged as T1-T3 N0M0. General study points: Overlap in tumor-adjacent and tumor-blood pairs fell below that of tumor region pairs. Significantly larger top-250-clone fractions were found in tumors than in blood (p = 0.039).

Each 20-30 mg portion of unsorted bulk tissue served as the source for co-extraction of RNA and DNA. Patients carried chronic HBV infection without prior treatment. Production of TCR beta cDNA used around 500 ng total RNA together with a constant-region primer. Construction of TCR beta libraries relied on three successive nested multiplex PCR rounds employing slightly modified ARM-PCR. The first two PCR rounds used TRBV1-TRBV30 primers with a Cbeta primer, nine to ten cycles each. TCRdb analysed the multiplex PCR reads with MiXCR anew, one entry per CDR3 protein. The data contain about 120,000 distinct CDR3 sequences, around 70% of them singletons. V dropped 5 bases and J dropped 0 bases, with 4 bases sitting between them. The V gene's germline CDR1 is WNHNN and CDR2 SYGVQD (reference sequence). This CDR3 is built from 13 residues.

The receptor was isolated from a woman in her sixties with primary liver carcinoma and hepatitis B virus infection. Sequenced input: tumor-adjacent normal liver tissue. The chain is built from TRBV10-1 and TRBJ2-2; D not certain. CDR3 region: CASSLSNTGELFY. In nucleotides, the CDR3 is TGCGCCAGCAGTCTCTCGAACACCGGGGAGCTGTTTTAT.